The present entry profiles one T cell receptor beta chain with its context. The source of the sample is a study of control samples from healthy donors and cancer patients. The assay was immunoSEQ multiplex PCR, and TCRdb's table has in-frame clones only and misses some. This repertoire shows about 200,000 clones, around 93% found once; its top ten account for less than 2%. The length of the CDR3 is 14 residues. Germline-derived CDR1 and CDR2 are SGHNT and YYREEE (reference sequence). Trimming took 0 bases from V and 3 from J, leaving 9 bases between them. The source material was blood. This chain uses TRBV5-4 with TRBJ1-2; possibly TRBD1 for D (5 bases). The TCR comes from a man aged 30 to 45 in good health. CDR3 nucleotides: TGTGCCAGCAGCTTGGCGGGAGGGGACTATGGCTACACCTTC. Its protein is CASSLAGGDYGYTF.